The source of this T cell receptor (beta chain) is a study of cytomegalovirus exposure and HLA in healthy donors. PCR used 60 Vbeta primers and 13 Jbeta primers. Libraries were prepared by immunoSEQ multiplex PCR; TCRdb keeps only in-frame clonotypes and omits some of them. Seen here are 100,000 to 150,000 clones, less than 80% observed once, and the top ten hold 2.5% to 3.5%. On this clone: Its cognate antigen is unknown.

Study conclusions and caveats: A later analysis linked a missense variant in DCLRE1C to the trimming of TCR beta V and J genes.

CDR1 and CDR2 (germline): SGHRS, YFSETQ. This CDR3 comprises 15 residues. J gave up 3 bases and V 0 bases, and 6 bases lay outside the gene matches. The rearrangement links TRBV5-1 to TRBJ2-7; TRBD2 matches at 7 bases. The sample consisted of PBMCs. The source is a woman aged 45-60 years in good health and CMV-seronegative. The CDR3 nucleotides are TGCGCCAGCAGCTTGGAGGGCGGGAGAGACTACGAGCAGTACTTC. Translating it yields CASSLEGGRDYEQYF.